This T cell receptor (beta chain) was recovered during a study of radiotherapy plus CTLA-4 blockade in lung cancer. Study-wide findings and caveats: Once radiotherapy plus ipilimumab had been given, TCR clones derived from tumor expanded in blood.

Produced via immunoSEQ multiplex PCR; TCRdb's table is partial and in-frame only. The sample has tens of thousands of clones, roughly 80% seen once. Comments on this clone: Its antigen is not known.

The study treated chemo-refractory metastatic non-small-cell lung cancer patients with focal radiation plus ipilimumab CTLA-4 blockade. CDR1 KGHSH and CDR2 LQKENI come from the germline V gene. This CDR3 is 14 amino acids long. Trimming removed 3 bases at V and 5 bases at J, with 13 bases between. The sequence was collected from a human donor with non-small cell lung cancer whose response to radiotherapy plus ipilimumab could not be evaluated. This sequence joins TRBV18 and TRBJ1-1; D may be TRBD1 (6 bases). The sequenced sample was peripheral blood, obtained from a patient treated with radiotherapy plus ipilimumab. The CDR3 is CASSPVQGNTEAFF. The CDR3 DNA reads TGTGCCAGCTCACCGGTACAGGGAAATACTGAAGCTTTCTTT.